The rows below give T cell receptor beta chains drawn from one sample of a study of shared clonotypes between healthy human individuals. Measured with immunoSEQ multiplex PCR; TCRdb has only the in-frame clones, and not every one. The sample lists more than 2 million clones, about 95% occurring once. The sequenced sample consisted of naive CD8+ T cells sorted from blood. The receptors were gathered from a man aged 18 to 29 in good health. Both conserved end residues are part of each CDR3. Each record gives: V gene, D gene, clone size, J gene, CDR3 DNA, CDR3 protein. A D gene is named only where the DNA matches it firmly. Size is omitted from some rows. Given values are once, few, many or a class for expanded clones.

V: TRBV7-9; D: -; size: -; J: TRBJ2-4; DNA: TGTGCCAGCAGCTTAGAAGGGGACATTCAGTACTTC; CDR3: CASSLEGDIQYF
V: TRBV29-1; D: -; size: -; J: TRBJ1-1; DNA: TGCAGCGGTGACCTAAACACTGAAGCTTTCTTT; CDR3: CSGDLNTEAFF
V: TRBV6-5; D: -; size: -; J: TRBJ2-7; DNA: TGTGCCAGCAGTTACGAGAGTTGGGGTTCGGGCGAGCAGTACTTC; CDR3: CASSYESWGSGEQYF
V: TRBV4-3; D: TRBD2; size: -; J: TRBJ2-7; DNA: TGCGCCAGCAGCCAGGGACTAGGTTCCTACGAGCAGTACTTC; CDR3: CASSQGLGSYEQYF
V: TRBV25-1; D: -; size: -; J: TRBJ1-1; DNA: TGTGCCAGCTCGGGGGTGAGGACTGAAGCTTTCTTT; CDR3: CASSGVRTEAFF
V: TRBV4-1; D: TRBD1; size: -; J: TRBJ2-7; DNA: TGCGCCAGCAGCTTTGGGACAGGAAGCTCCTACGAGCAGTACTTC; CDR3: CASSFGTGSSYEQYF
V: TRBV4-3; D: -; size: -; J: TRBJ1-2; DNA: TGCGCCAGCAGCCATGGACAGAACTATGGCTACACCTTC; CDR3: CASSHGQNYGYTF
V: TRBV27; D: -; size: -; J: TRBJ2-3; DNA: TGTGCCAGCAGCGACACCACAGATACGCAGTATTTT; CDR3: CASSDTTDTQYF
V: TRBV19; D: TRBD2; size: -; J: TRBJ2-5; DNA: TGTGCCAGTAGTACCTCGGGACTAGCTGCGGAGACCCAGTACTTC; CDR3: CASSTSGLAAETQYF
V: TRBV30; D: TRBD2; size: -; J: TRBJ2-1; DNA: TGTGCCTGGAACGGGGGGGTCGGCTACAATGAGCAGTTCTTC; CDR3: CAWNGGVGYNEQFF
V: TRBV28; D: -; size: once; J: TRBJ2-5; DNA: TGTGCCAGCAGCTCAGGGAAGACCCAGTACTTC; CDR3: CASSSGKTQYF
V: TRBV9; D: TRBD2; size: -; J: TRBJ2-5; DNA: TGTGCCAGCAGCGTAATAGGAGCGGGGGGGCTTTTCCAAGAGACCCAGTACTTC; CDR3: CASSVIGAGGLFQETQYF
V: TRBV11-2; D: -; size: -; J: TRBJ2-3; DNA: TGTGCCAGCAGCTTAAGGGTGGGCACAGATACGCAGTATTTT; CDR3: CASSLRVGTDTQYF
V: TRBV28; D: TRBD1; size: -; J: TRBJ1-5; DNA: TGTGCCAGCAGTCGGGACAGGGGAAATCAGCCCCAGCATTTT; CDR3: CASSRDRGNQPQHF
V: TRBV18; D: TRBD1; size: -; J: TRBJ2-7; DNA: TGTGCCAGCTCACCACTCGACAGGGTGGCCGAGCAGTACTTC; CDR3: CASSPLDRVAEQYF
V: TRBV14; D: -; size: -; J: TRBJ1-1; DNA: TGTGCCAGCAGCCAAGTTAATCCCGAAGCTTTCTTT; CDR3: CASSQVNPEAFF
V: TRBV5-4; D: -; size: -; J: TRBJ1-2; DNA: TGTGCCAGCAGCTTGGTCGGCAGCCTTAACTATGGCTACACCTTC; CDR3: CASSLVGSLNYGYTF
V: TRBV6-7; D: TRBD1; size: -; J: TRBJ1-4; DNA: TGTGCCAGCAGCCAGAAACCGGGACAGCGGACCCTGAATAATGAAAAACTGTTTTTT; CDR3: CASSQKPGQRTLNNEKLFF
V: TRBV7-8; D: TRBD1; size: -; J: TRBJ2-6; DNA: TGTGCCAGCAGCTCACCCGGACAGGGACACTCTCTCCGCCTGTTTGGGGCCAACGTCCTGACTTTC; CDR3: CASSSPGQGHSLRLFGANVLTF
V: TRBV5-6; D: TRBD2; size: -; J: TRBJ2-3; DNA: TGTGCCAGCAGCTTGGCGGCGGGGGGGTGGACAGATACGCAGTATTTT; CDR3: CASSLAAGGWTDTQYF
V: TRBV4-2; D: -; size: -; J: TRBJ1-1; DNA: TGTGCCAGCAACCAGGGAGGGGAAAACACTGAAGCTTTCTTT; CDR3: CASNQGGENTEAFF
V: TRBV6-1; D: -; size: -; J: TRBJ2-7; DNA: TGTGCCAGCAGTGAAGCCGTAGAAAGGTGGATCTACGAGCAGTACTTC; CDR3: CASSEAVERWIYEQYF
V: TRBV5-8; D: -; size: once; J: TRBJ2-2; DNA: TGTGCCAGCAGAAGAGTTGCCGGGGAGCTGTTTTTT; CDR3: CASRRVAGELFF
V: TRBV30; D: -; size: -; J: TRBJ1-2; DNA: TGTGCCTGGACCACACAGGGAGACTATGGCTACACCTTC; CDR3: CAWTTQGDYGYTF
V: TRBV7-2; D: TRBD1; size: -; J: TRBJ2-7; DNA: TGCGCCAGCAGCTCAGGACAGGGGAGGAACGAGCAGTACTTC; CDR3: CASSSGQGRNEQYF
V: TRBV27; D: -; size: -; J: TRBJ2-7; DNA: TGTGCCAGCAGTTTATCTAGTCATTTCTCCTACGAGCAGTACTTC; CDR3: CASSLSSHFSYEQYF
V: TRBV6-5; D: TRBD1; size: -; J: TRBJ1-1; DNA: TGTGCCAGCAGTTACAGGGACAGGGGCCGAAAAACTGAAGCTTTCTTT; CDR3: CASSYRDRGRKTEAFF
V: TRBV7-2; D: TRBD2; size: once; J: TRBJ2-2; DNA: TGTGCCAGCAGCTTGCCTTGGCGGGAGAAGGTCGGGGAGCTGTTTTTT; CDR3: CASSLPWREKVGELFF
V: TRBV9; D: -; size: -; J: TRBJ2-7; DNA: TGTGCCAGCAGCCCACCCCACTCCTACGAGCAGTACTTC; CDR3: CASSPPHSYEQYF
V: TRBV11-2; D: -; size: -; J: TRBJ2-2; DNA: TGTGCCAGCAGCTCCGTAATTATCTGGGAGCTGTTTTTT; CDR3: CASSSVIIWELFF
V: TRBV5-1; D: -; size: -; J: TRBJ2-3; DNA: TGCGCCAGCAGCCCAGAGACGGGAAGCACAGATACGCAGTATTTT; CDR3: CASSPETGSTDTQYF
V: TRBV11-2; D: TRBD1; size: -; J: TRBJ2-7; DNA: TGTGCCAGCAGCTCCATTTTTACGACAGGGGGCTTCTACGAGCAGTACTTC; CDR3: CASSSIFTTGGFYEQYF
V: TRBV7-6; D: -; size: -; J: TRBJ1-4; DNA: TGTGCCAGCAGCTTAGGGCGGGGGCCTCGGGAAAAACTGTTTTTT; CDR3: CASSLGRGPREKLFF
V: TRBV27; D: -; size: once; J: TRBJ1-6; DNA: TGTGCCAGCAGTGGCCTTACCCCAACGGGCACCTCGGGGTCACCCCTCCACTTT; CDR3: CASSGLTPTGTSGSPLHF
V: TRBV29-1; D: TRBD2; size: -; J: TRBJ2-3; DNA: TGCAGCGTTGAAGGGCCCATAGCGGGCGGGGCAGATACGCAGTATTTT; CDR3: CSVEGPIAGGADTQYF
V: TRBV9; D: -; size: -; J: TRBJ2-1; DNA: TGTGCCAGCAGCGTTTGGACGGAGAGCTCCTACAATGAGCAGTTCTTC; CDR3: CASSVWTESSYNEQFF
V: TRBV7-9; D: -; size: -; J: TRBJ1-6; DNA: TGTGCCAGCAGCTTAGTCGGGGGGCCCGTGCCCCTCCACTTT; CDR3: CASSLVGGPVPLHF
V: TRBV9; D: -; size: -; J: TRBJ1-1; DNA: TGTGCCAGCAGCGAGACGGGGGGGCCGAACACTGAAGCTTTCTTT; CDR3: CASSETGGPNTEAFF
V: TRBV30; D: -; size: -; J: TRBJ2-7; DNA: TGTGCCTGGGCCTACGGAAGGGAGGACTACGAGCAGTACTTC; CDR3: CAWAYGREDYEQYF
V: TRBV5-1; D: -; size: -; J: TRBJ2-2; DNA: TGCGCCAGCAGCTCCCTCCCCGGGGGGCCCACCGGGGAGCTGTTTTTT; CDR3: CASSSLPGGPTGELFF
V: TRBV4-1; D: TRBD1; size: -; J: TRBJ1-2; DNA: TGCGCCAGCAGCCAGGGGACAGTGGGGGATGGCTACACCTTC; CDR3: CASSQGTVGDGYTF
V: TRBV4-1; D: TRBD1; size: -; J: TRBJ1-2; DNA: TGCGCCAGCAGCTATGAACAGGGGGCGCATGGCTACACCTTC; CDR3: CASSYEQGAHGYTF